The 17 T cell receptor beta chains in this list originate from one sample, sequenced in a study of blood T cell repertoires in COVID-19. Assay used: immunoSEQ multiplex PCR; TCRdb lists only in-frame clones, some missing. Among about 240,000 clones listed, 81% were seen once. The sample consisted of peripheral blood. These TCRs come from a woman at least 80 years old with COVID-19, enrolled during active disease.

The chain combines TRBV7-2 with TRBJ1-2, with 7 bases aligning to TRBD1. CDR3 length: 14 amino acids. Germline CDR1 reads SGHTA; CDR2 reads FQGNSA. Trimming took 1 base from V and 8 from J; bases not matched to a gene: 7. CDR3 in amino acids: CASSLERGGQGYTF. The CDR3 DNA follows: TGTGCCAGCAGCTTAGAGAGAGGGGGCCAGGGCTACACCTTC. Full variable domain (remainder filled in from reference TRBV7-2 and TRBJ1-2): GAGVSQSPSNKVTEKGKDVELRCDPISGHTALYWYRQSLGQGLEFLIYFQGNSAPDKSGLPSDRFSAERTGGSVSTLTIQRTQQEDSAVYLCASSLERGGQGYTFGSGTRLTVV.

This rearrangement joins TRBV19 to TRBJ2-2, with D perhaps matching TRBD2 (7 bases). Germline loops: CDR1 LNHDA, CDR2 SQIVND (reference sequence). Trimming cost V 7 bases and J 1 base, with 19 bases left between them. CDR3 size: 17 residues. The CDR3 spells CASILGGGHQNTGELFF. CDR3 nucleotides: TGTGCCAGTATTCTCGGCGGGGGACACCAGAACACCGGGGAGCTGTTTTTT.

DNA of the CDR3: TGTGCCAGCAGCTTCGCACAGGGGGTCCTGACTTTC. This encodes CASSFAQGVLTF. This chain uses TRBV7-9 with TRBJ2-6, with TRBD1 matching 7 bases. Germline V gene lookup returns CDR1 SEHNR and CDR2 FQNEAQ (reference sequence). CDR3 length: 12 residues. Unmatched junction bases numbered 3, after V lost 3 bases and J lost 13 bases.

The V gene is TRBV19, the J gene TRBJ1-4; D ambiguous. V was pared by 3 bases and J by 0 bases, with 8 bases between. This CDR3 contains 15 residues. CDR1 LNHDA and CDR2 SQIVND come from the germline V gene (reference sequence). This CDR3 is CASSMSVTTNEKLFF. CDR3 DNA sequence: TGTGCCAGTAGTATGTCGGTCACAACTAATGAAAAACTGTTTTTT. Together with reference TRBV19 and TRBJ1-4, the CDR3 gives the full variable domain: DGGITQSPKYLFRKEGQNVTLSCEQNLNHDAMYWYRQDPGQGLRLIYYSQIVNDFQKGDIAEGYSVSREKKESFPLTVTSAQKNPTAFYLCASSMSVTTNEKLFFGSGTQLSVL.

The chain has TRBV15 and TRBJ1-1; tentatively, D is TRBD1 (5 bases). Germline V gives CDR1 LNHNV, CDR2 YYDKDF (reference sequence). V lost 4 bases, J lost 1 base, and 16 bases lay in between. This CDR3 has 16 residues. CDR3 DNA sequence: TGTGCCACCAGCAAAGGGGTGGAGGGGACGAACACTGAAGCTTTCTTT. It is translated as CATSKGVEGTNTEAFF.

CDR3: CASSLKPGGHEQYF. The CDR3 DNA follows: TGTGCCAGCAGCTTAAAGCCAGGGGGCCACGAGCAGTACTTC. The chain has TRBV11-2 and TRBJ2-7; 8 bases agree with TRBD1. This CDR3 has 14 amino acids. V trimming: 2 bases; J trimming: 5 bases; junction bases outside the gene matches: 5. CDR1 is SGHAT, CDR2 FQNNGV, per germline.

This clone was picked up a small number of times. Other DNA sequences within the sample encode an identical CDR3. The chain employs TRBV7-9 and TRBJ1-1; D might be TRBD1 (6 bases). Deletions cut 5 bases from V and 1 base from J, with 8 bases between. Germline V lookup: CDR1 SEHNR, CDR2 FQNEAQ (reference sequence). CDR3 size: 13 residues. The CDR3 reads CASSLQGNTEAFF. CDR3 in DNA: TGTGCCAGCAGCCTACAGGGGAACACTGAAGCTTTCTTT.

This clone appeared once. The gene calls are TRBV9 and TRBJ2-6; TRBD2 is a possible D gene (5 bases). Trimming left V 2 bases short and J 4 bases short, with 7 bases between. The CDR3 has 14 amino acids. In germline, CDR1 is SGDLS, CDR2 YYNGEE. CDR3 sequence (DNA): TGTGCCAGCAGCGTCCGAGGGGGGGCCAACGTCCTGACTTTC. Protein sequence: CASSVRGGANVLTF.

This chain links TRBV24-1 with TRBJ2-1; 10 nucleotides align to TRBD1. Trimming cost V 6 bases and J 14 bases; bases outside gene matches: 9. The CDR3 runs to 13 residues. Per germline, CDR1 KGHDR and CDR2 SFDVKD. The DNA for the CDR3 is TGTGCCACCAGTTCAATTTCCGGGACAGGGGAGTTCTTC. Protein product: CATSSISGTGEFF.

V and J are TRBV27 and TRBJ2-7, with TRBD2 as a possible D gene (6 bases). CDR3 length: 17 amino acids. The V and J ends lost 4 bases and 6 bases respectively, with 25 bases between them. The V gene's germline CDR1 is MNHEY and CDR2 SMNVEV (reference sequence). DNA for the CDR3: TGTGCCAGCAGTTACGGTCGCTTAGGGACTCCGGGAAGCGAGCAGTACTTC. Protein product: CASSYGRLGTPGSEQYF.

This chain connects TRBV5-4 to TRBJ1-2, with D possibly matching TRBD1 (5 bases). The CDR3 covers 15 residues. Trimming left V 3 bases short and J 2 bases short, with 14 bases between. Germline V lookup: CDR1 SGHNT, CDR2 YYREEE (reference sequence). CDR3 nucleotide sequence: TGTGCCAGCAGCTCGGACGGGGGGGTCAACTATGGCTACACCTTC. This encodes CASSSDGGVNYGYTF.

The rearrangement links TRBV20-1 to TRBJ1-1; 8 bases are a match to TRBD1. The CDR3 loop spans 11 amino acids. V was clipped by 0 bases and J by 10 bases; unmatched bases: 1. Germline-derived CDR1 and CDR2 are DFQATT and SNEGSKA (reference sequence). DNA of the CDR3: TGCAGTGCTAGAGATACAGGGGGAGCTTTCTTT. Its protein is CSARDTGGAFF.

This clone was seen just once. The chain links TRBV18 to TRBJ2-7, with 12 positions matching TRBD2. This CDR3 comprises 16 residues. Germline V gives CDR1 KGHSH, CDR2 LQKENI. V dropped 2 bases and J dropped 6; count of bases not matched to a gene: 8. CDR3 nucleotide sequence: TGTGCCAGCTCACCAATAGGACTAGCGGGGTCTCCCGAGCAGTACTTC. Protein: CASSPIGLAGSPEQYF.

The J gene is TRBJ1-2, the V gene TRBV5-5, with unresolved D. This CDR3 is 13 amino acids long. Per germline, CDR1 SGHKS and CDR2 YYEKEE (reference sequence). Deletions cut 2 bases from V and 2 bases from J, with 7 bases between. The CDR3: CASSFQQNYGYTF. CDR3 bases: TGTGCCAGCAGCTTTCAACAGAACTATGGCTACACCTTC.

This CDR3 is CASSYLEGYTF. The DNA of the CDR3 is TGTGCCAGCAGTTACCTAGAGGGCTACACCTTC. This rearrangement joins TRBV28 to TRBJ1-2, with unresolved D. Germline V gene sequence: CDR1 MDHEN, CDR2 SYDVKM. Trimming stripped 4 bases from V and 8 bases from J, with 8 bases between. The CDR3 has 11 residues.

The chain carries TRBV28 and TRBJ2-4; weak D call: TRBD2 (6 bases). V was cut by 5 bases and J by 0 bases, with 20 bases left in between. The germline V gene encodes CDR1 MDHEN and CDR2 SYDVKM. This CDR3 is 18 amino acids long. As DNA, the CDR3 is TGTGCCAGCAGTAGGTCCGCTCGGGAGAGGATAGCCAAAAACATTCAGTACTTC. Translation: CASSRSARERIAKNIQYF. Full variable domain (missing parts from reference TRBV28 and TRBJ2-4): DVKVTQSSRYLVKRTGEKVFLECVQDMDHENMFWYRQDPGLGLRLIYFSYDVKMKEKGDIPEGYSVSREKKERFSLILESASTNQTSMYLCASSRSARERIAKNIQYFGAGTRLSVL.

The V call is TRBV4-1, the J call TRBJ2-2; 7 nucleotides line up with TRBD1. CDR3 length: 14 residues. Germline assignment: CDR1 MGHRA and CDR2 YSYEKL. With 4 bases clipped from V and 2 bases from J, the junction kept 1 base outside the gene matches. The chain's CDR3 is CASSRDRNTGELFF. The CDR3 nucleotides are TGCGCCAGCAGCCGGGACAGAAACACCGGGGAGCTGTTTTTT.